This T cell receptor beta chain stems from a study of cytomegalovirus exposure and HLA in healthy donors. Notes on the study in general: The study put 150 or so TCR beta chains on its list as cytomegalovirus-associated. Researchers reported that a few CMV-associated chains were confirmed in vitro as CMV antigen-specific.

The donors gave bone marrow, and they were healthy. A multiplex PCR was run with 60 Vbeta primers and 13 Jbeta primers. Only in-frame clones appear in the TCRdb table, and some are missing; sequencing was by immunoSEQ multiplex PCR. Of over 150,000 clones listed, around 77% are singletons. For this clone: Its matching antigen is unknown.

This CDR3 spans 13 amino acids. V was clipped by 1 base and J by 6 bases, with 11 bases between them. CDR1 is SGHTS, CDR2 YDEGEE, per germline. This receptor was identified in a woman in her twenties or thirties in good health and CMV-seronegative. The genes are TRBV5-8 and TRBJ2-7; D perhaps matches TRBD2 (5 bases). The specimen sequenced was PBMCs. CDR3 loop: CASSLTLVGEQYF. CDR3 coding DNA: TGTGCCAGCAGCTTGACACTAGTCGGCGAGCAGTACTTC.